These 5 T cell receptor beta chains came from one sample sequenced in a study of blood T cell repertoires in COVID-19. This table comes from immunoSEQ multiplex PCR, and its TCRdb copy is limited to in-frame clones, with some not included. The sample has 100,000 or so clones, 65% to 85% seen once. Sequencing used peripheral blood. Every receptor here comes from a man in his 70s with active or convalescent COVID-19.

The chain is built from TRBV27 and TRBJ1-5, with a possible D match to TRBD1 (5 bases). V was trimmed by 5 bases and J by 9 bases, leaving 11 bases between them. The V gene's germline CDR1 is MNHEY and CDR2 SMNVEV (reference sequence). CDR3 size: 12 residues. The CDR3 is CASSMQGGPQHF. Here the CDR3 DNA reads TGTGCCAGCAGTATGCAGGGAGGGCCCCAGCATTTT.

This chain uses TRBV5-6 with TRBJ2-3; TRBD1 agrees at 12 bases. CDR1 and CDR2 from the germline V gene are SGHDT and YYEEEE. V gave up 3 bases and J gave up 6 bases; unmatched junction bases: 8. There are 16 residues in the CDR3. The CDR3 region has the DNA TGTGCCAGCAGCTCCGGGACAGGGGGCACAGGGGATACGCAGTATTTT. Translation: CASSSGTGGTGDTQYF.

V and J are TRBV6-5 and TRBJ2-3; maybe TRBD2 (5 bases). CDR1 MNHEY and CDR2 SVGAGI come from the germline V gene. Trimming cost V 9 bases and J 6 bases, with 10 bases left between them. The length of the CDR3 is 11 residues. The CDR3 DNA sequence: TGTGCCAGTGGAACTAGGGATACGCAGTATTTT. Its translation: CASGTRDTQYF.

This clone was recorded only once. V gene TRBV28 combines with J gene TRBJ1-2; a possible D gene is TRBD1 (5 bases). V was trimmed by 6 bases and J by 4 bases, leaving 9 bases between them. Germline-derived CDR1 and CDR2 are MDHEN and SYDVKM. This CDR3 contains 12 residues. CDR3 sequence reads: CASRSDSYGYTF. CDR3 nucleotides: TGTGCCAGCAGAAGCGACAGCTATGGCTACACCTTC.

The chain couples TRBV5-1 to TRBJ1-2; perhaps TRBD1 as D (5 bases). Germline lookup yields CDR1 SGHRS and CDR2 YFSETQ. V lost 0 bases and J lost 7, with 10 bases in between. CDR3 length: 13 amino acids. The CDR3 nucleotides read TGCGCCAGCAGCTTGGAGTTAGGGGCTGGCTACACCTTC. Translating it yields CASSLELGAGYTF.